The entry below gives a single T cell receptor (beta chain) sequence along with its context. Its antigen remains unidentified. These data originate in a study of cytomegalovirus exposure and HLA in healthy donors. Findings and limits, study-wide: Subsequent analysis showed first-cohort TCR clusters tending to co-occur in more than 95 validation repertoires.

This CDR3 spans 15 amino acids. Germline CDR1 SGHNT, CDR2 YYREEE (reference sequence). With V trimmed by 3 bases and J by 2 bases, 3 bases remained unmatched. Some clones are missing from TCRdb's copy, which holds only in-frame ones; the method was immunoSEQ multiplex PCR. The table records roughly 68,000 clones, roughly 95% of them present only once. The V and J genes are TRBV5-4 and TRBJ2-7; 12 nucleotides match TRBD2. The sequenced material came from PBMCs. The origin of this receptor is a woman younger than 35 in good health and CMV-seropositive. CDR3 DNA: TGTGCCAGCAGCTACGGGACTAGCGGGCCCTACGAGCAGTACTTC. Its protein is CASSYGTSGPYEQYF.